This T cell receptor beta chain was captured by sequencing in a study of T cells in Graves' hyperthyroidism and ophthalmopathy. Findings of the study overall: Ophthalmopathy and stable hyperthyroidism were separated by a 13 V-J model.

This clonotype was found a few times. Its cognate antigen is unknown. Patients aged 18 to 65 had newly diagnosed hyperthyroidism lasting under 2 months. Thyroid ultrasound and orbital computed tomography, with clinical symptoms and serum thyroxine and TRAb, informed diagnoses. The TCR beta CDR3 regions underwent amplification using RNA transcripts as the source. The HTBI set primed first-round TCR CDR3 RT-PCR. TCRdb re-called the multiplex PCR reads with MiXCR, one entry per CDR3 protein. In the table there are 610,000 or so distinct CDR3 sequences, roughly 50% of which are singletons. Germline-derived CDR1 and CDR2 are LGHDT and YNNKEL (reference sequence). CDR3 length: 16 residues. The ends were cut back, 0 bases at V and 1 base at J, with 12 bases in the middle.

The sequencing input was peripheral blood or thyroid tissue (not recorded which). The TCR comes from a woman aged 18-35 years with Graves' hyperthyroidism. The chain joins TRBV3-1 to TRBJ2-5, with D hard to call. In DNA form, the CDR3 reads TGTGCCAGCAGCCAAGAGTACCTGGCGTTCCAAGAGACCCAGTACTTC. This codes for CASSQEYLAFQETQYF.